This TCR beta chain is from a study of cytomegalovirus exposure and HLA in healthy donors (dated by TCRdb to 2017 to 2019). Background on the whole study: An earlier analysis of approximately 600 of the donors reported approximately 270 Gb of sequence data and some 100 million unique TCR beta sequences from 190 million or so T cells. An early release that covered fewer than 750 HLA-typed donors contained approximately 300 gigabases of sequencing data and tens of millions of unique TCR sequences. Among the approximately 430 genotyped donors, around 81% belonged to the genetic ancestry cluster associated with self-reported Caucasian donors. The study was designed to test whether signatures of past pathogen exposure could be identified by cataloging public T cell receptors. The study used immunosequencing to profile the T cell repertoires of 600 to 850 subjects and linked those repertoires to cytomegalovirus serostatus. Along with the roughly 700-subject first cohort, a separate validation cohort of over a hundred different subjects was used. The study combined high-throughput TCR immunosequencing, statistical association of individual TCRs with disease status, and machine learning to predict cytomegalovirus infection status. To study patterns of TCR occurrence, a later analysis re-analyzed previously published TCR beta repertoires from around 700 donors and added high-resolution HLA genotyping. The later analysis used no new phenotypic data to find candidate immune exposures, relying instead on TCR beta sequences and their occurrence across donors. An earlier analysis of approximately 630 of the donors applied high-throughput TCR beta sequencing to assess whether each TCR beta V gene segment acted as functional or pseudogenic. Donor age, sex, ethnicity and CMV serostatus were compiled alongside the repertoire data. In a later genetic analysis, genome-wide SNP genotypes for 398 of the 666 donors were used, and that subset was treated as a discovery cohort. All discovery cohort repertoires had been generated using a single sequencing platform. HLA typing included class I and class II loci at four-digit resolution. The number of typed donors differed by locus: roughly 620-630 for A, B, C, DRB1 and DQB1; 522 for DQA1; 606 for DPA1; and roughly 490 for DPB1. Several DR-DQ haplotypes were handled as single units for association and clustering because linkage in the cohort was strong. Among 300 to 500 genotyped donors of the cohort, an average of around 250,000 unique TCR beta nucleotide sequences was sequenced per donor, of which about 19% were non-productive.

Library method: the immunoSEQ multiplex PCR assay. A mixture of 60 forward primers for TCR Vbeta segments and 13 reverse primers for TCR Jbeta segments was used in the multiplex PCR. The CDR3 region of rearranged TCR beta genes was amplified from genomic DNA with a multiplex PCR assay. On the Illumina HiSeq System, the amplified TCR beta libraries were sequenced as 87-base-pair reads. The paper's data handling went like this. A later analysis counted approximately 74 million unique TCR beta chains across the 690 or so repertoires, and around 12 million of these chains were shared by at least two donors. To remove PCR and sequencing errors, raw reads were error-corrected and collapsed into unique sequences using a nearest-neighbor algorithm that merged closely related sequences. CDR3 sequences were aligned to IMGT reference sequences to assign V, D and J gene segments. For a sequence to be retained, a match of at least six nucleotides to both a V gene segment and a J gene segment was required. Rearrangements were called productive when the CDR3 lacked stop codons and stayed in frame with V and J; all others were non-productive. Following IMGT convention, CDR3 was defined as the stretch from the second conserved V-encoded cysteine up to the conserved J-encoded phenylalanine. The earlier analysis of around 640 of the donors excluded sequences that lacked an unambiguous match to a single V gene segment. In an earlier analysis of approximately 550 of the donors, V segments were called functional above 56.7% productive rearrangements and were called segregating when the between-donor standard deviation exceeded 5%. A statistical classification framework was built for diagnosing cytomegalovirus status from the catalog of TCR beta chain sequences. A later analysis assigned V and J genes by comparing TCR nucleotide sequences with IMGT/GENE-DB human TR gene sequences. The TCRdist pipeline was used in a later analysis to assign CDR3 sequences and most-parsimonious VDJ recombination scenarios. A later analysis defined each TCR beta chain by its CDR3 amino acid sequence plus V-gene family, and excluded reads lacking a unique V-gene family. In a later analysis, some 600 highly shared, low-generation-probability nucleotide sequences were removed to address suspected cross-contamination and a sequencing artifact. For each public chain, a later analysis derived a clonal expansion index from normalized ranks of inferred template counts within each repertoire. In a later analysis, generation probabilities were computed using a VDJ recombination model fitted to out-of-frame rearrangements, and the results were checked against IGoR. In a later analysis, TCR-TCR, TCR-HLA and TCR-CMV co-occurrence was scored with hypergeometric tests, and a repertoire-size bias correction was applied to TCR pairs. To estimate false discovery rates, a later analysis permuted the HLA or CMV assignments 20 times. In a later analysis, co-occurring TCRs were grouped with DBSCAN, and TCRdist sequence similarity was added when clustering was performed within HLA-allele-positive subsets. Co-occurrence clustering excluded repertoires with fewer than 30,000 or more than 120,000 public chains, plus five with anomalous nucleotide sharing. The source is immuneACCESS, and TCRdb retained only in-frame sequences with V and J called. Part of the clones is not carried over; for the studies checked, unresolved V genes explain less than half of this, and the remainder is unexplained. The V and J calls and clone size are taken from that table; D and trimming were inferred from the DNA. For this sample the table gives approximately 150,000 clones, of which around 80% were detected only once. Of the sample, 2.1% is held by the ten largest clones.

Comments on this clone: The target of this receptor is not known. No base qualities exist here, and no much larger clone lies one base off it.

The germline V gene gives CDR1 as KGHSH and CDR2 as LQKENI. The CDR3 contains 15 residues, cysteine and phenylalanine counted. Solely the CDR3 DNA is kept, with 45 bases framed from the first base. Unmatched junction bases come to 5, with V trimmed by 4 bases and J by 4 bases. In total, 630 or so healthy bone marrow donors made up the cohort. Cohort members were all nominally healthy when sampled, although unrecorded immune exposures were likely present. The donor tested CMV seronegative and was one of the 352 seronegative cohort members. Each donor provided a peripheral blood sample, and peripheral blood mononuclear cells were used for TCR beta sequencing. The Qiagen DNeasy Blood Extraction Kit was used to extract genomic DNA from the blood cell samples. Overall results and qualifications from the work: The presence/absence analyses assumed that sequencing depth was roughly uniform across donors, and that assumption may not be true. A few of the identified cytomegalovirus-associated TCR beta chains were confirmed in vitro to be specific for cytomegalovirus antigens. In a later analysis, HLA-associated TCR beta chains showed more clonal expansion and lower generation probabilities than non-associated chains that were equally common. In a later analysis, most CMV-associated TCR beta chains were found to appear HLA-restricted, with HLA associations seemingly driven largely by CMV exposure. At a false discovery rate of 0.05, a later analysis linked 15,000 to 20,000 TCR beta sequences to specific HLA alleles. When HLA alleles, especially DR and DQ, strongly co-occurred, attributing TCR associations to individual alleles was difficult. A cluster of highly shared sequence variants was judged likely to be a technical artifact of the sequencing pipeline. According to a later analysis, TCR association rates differed among HLA loci, with DRB1 alleles showing the most associated TCRs and HLA-C alleles showing the fewest. The authors suggested that the approach could potentially be extended to other disease states and immunological phenotypes. Because counts were too low, about 17 rarely observed V segments, including chromosome 9 orphons, were excluded from the earlier analysis of some 540 of the donors. Immune exposure information for the cohort was limited to CMV serostatus. A further reported finding was that TCR beta sequences accurately predicted the HLA-A and HLA-B alleles for most subjects in the first cohort. This cohort had only TCR beta chains sequenced, and the lack of alpha or paired-chain data limited which features could be detected. The study listed approximately 150 TCR beta chains as associated with cytomegalovirus. Some IMGT-functional V segments, including TRBV6-2 and TRBV6-3, could not be told apart with the 87-base-pair reads, so those segments were excluded. In a later genetic analysis, fewer N-insertions in productive TCRs were reported among donors in an Asian-associated ancestry cluster than the approximately 670-donor mean. Cytomegalovirus status was reported to be diagnosed by the classifier with high specificity and sensitivity in both the original and validation cohorts. A later analysis reported that several top co-occurrence clusters appeared linked to parvovirus B19, influenza, CMV and Epstein-Barr virus. Across donors, most TCR sequences were observed very rarely, whereas some public TCRs were present in many individuals. Linkage disequilibrium might explain the correlated functional status among segregating V segments, but an unknown experimental factor could not be ruled out. Because HLA typing was unavailable for some donors at each locus, only the typed subset was used in association tests. In an earlier analysis of approximately 590 of the donors, most TCR beta V segments appeared in productive rearrangements about 87% or about 30% of the time, broadly matching IMGT annotations. V-gene and J-gene trimming of TCR beta chains was associated with a missense DCLRE1C variant in a later genetic analysis, and the association was replicated in an independent cohort.

The clonotype was recovered from a middle-aged man in good health and CMV-seronegative. The sequenced material came from PBMCs. The sequence joins TRBV18 to TRBJ2-7; 12 bases in the junction line up with TRBD2. This receptor has the CDR3 CASSHTSGRKYEQYF. The nucleotide sequence is TGTGCCAGCTCACACACTAGCGGGAGGAAGTACGAGCAGTACTTC.